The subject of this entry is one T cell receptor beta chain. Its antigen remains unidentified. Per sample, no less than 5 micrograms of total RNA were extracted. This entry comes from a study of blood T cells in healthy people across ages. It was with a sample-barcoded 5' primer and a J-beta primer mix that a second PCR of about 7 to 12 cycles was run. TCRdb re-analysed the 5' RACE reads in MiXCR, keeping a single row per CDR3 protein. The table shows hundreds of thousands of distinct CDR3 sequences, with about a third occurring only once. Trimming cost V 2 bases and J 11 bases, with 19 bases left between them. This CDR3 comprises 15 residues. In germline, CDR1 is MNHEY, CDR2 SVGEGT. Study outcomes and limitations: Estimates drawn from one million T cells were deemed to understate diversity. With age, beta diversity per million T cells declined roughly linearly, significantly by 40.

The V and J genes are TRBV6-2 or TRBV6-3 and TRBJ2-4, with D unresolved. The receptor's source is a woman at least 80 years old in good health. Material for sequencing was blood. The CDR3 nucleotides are TGTGCCAGCAGTTACCCCCCCGGGTCAGATCAATTTCAGTACTTC. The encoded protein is CASSYPPGSDQFQYF.